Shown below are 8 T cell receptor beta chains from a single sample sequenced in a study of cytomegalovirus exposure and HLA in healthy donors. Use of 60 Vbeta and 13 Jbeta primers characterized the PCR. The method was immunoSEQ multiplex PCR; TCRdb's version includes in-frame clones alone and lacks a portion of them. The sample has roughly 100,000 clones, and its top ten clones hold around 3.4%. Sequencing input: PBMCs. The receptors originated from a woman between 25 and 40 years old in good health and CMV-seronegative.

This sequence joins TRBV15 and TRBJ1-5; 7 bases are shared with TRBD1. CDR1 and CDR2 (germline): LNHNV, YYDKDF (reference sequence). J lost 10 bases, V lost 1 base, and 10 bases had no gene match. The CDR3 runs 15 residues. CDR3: CATSRGQGSFRPQHF. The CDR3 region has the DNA TGTGCCACCAGCAGAGGACAGGGAAGTTTCCGACCCCAGCATTTT.

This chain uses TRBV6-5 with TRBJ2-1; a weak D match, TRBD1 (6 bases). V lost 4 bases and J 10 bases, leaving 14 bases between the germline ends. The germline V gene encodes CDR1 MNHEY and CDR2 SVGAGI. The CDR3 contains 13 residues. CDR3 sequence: CASSLGRQGEQFF. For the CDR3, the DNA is TGTGCCAGCAGTTTAGGGCGTCAGGGGGAGCAGTTCTTC.

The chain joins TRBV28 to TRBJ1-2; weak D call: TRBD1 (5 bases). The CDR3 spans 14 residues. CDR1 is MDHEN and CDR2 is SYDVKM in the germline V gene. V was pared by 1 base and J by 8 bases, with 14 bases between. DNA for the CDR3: TGTGCCAGCAGTTTATTGGTGGGACGGGGGGGCTACACCTTC. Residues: CASSLLVGRGGYTF.

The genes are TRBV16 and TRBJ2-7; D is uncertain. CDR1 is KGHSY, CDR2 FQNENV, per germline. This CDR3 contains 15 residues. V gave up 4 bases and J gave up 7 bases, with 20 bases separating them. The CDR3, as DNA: TGTGCCAGCAGCCCCCACCTTGGTGCTAGTGATGAGCAGTACTTC. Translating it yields CASSPHLGASDEQYF. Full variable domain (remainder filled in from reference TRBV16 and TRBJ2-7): GEEVAQTPKHLVRGEGQKAKLYCAPIKGHSYVFWYQQVLKNEFKFLISFQNENVFDETGMPKERFSAKCLPNSPCSLEIQATKLEDSAVYFCASSPHLGASDEQYFGPGTRLTVT.

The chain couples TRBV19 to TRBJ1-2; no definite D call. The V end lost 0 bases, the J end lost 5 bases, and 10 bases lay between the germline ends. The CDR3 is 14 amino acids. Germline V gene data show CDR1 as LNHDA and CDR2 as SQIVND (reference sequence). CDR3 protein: CASSIDRVAYGYTF. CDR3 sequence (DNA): TGTGCCAGTAGTATAGATCGGGTCGCGTATGGCTACACCTTC.

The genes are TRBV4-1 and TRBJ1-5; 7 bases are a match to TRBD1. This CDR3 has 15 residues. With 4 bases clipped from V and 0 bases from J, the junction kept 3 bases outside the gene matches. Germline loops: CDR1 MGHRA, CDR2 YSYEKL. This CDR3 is CASSLGTASNQPQHF. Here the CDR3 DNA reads TGCGCCAGCAGCCTAGGGACAGCTAGCAATCAGCCCCAGCATTTT.

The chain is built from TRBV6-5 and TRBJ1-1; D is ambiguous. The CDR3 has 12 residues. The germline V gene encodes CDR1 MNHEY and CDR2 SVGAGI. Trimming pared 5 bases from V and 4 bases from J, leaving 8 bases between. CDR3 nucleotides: TGTGCCAGCAGTCCTAGCATCACTGAAGCTTTCTTT. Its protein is CASSPSITEAFF.

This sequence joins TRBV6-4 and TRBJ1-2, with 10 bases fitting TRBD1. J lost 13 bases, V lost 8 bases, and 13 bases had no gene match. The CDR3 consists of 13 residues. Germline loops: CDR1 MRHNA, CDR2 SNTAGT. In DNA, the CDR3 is TGTGCCAGCGCAAAGGGGGGACAGGGGCAACTCACCTTC. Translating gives CASAKGGQGQLTF.